The 19 T cell receptor beta chains in this list originate from one sample, sequenced in a study of shared T cell receptors in the human thymus. Profiled with immunoSEQ multiplex PCR; TCRdb holds only in-frame clones, not every one. Here the sample spans 540,000 or so clones, approximately 78% being singletons. These data were also reused for a study on human thymus T cells.

Sequencing used thymocytes. The receptors originated from a boy under two years old with a congenital heart defect.

The chain uses TRBV27 and TRBJ2-7, with D perhaps TRBD1 (5 bases). Looked up from germline, CDR1 is MNHEY and CDR2 is SMNVEV (reference sequence). Trimming took off 4 bases at V and 0 bases at J, with 7 bases between the two ends. This CDR3 has 13 residues. CDR3 DNA sequence: TGTGCCAGCAGTTACGGACACTCCTACGAGCAGTACTTC. Translated: CASSYGHSYEQYF.

The V and J genes are TRBV5-1 and TRBJ2-4; 8 bases are shared with TRBD1. This CDR3 spans 17 amino acids. The ends lost 3 bases at V and 8 bases at J; junction bases unmatched: 16. CDR1 SGHRS and CDR2 YFSETQ come from the germline V gene. The CDR3: CASSSPGQEGGSDIQYF. The CDR3 DNA follows: TGCGCCAGCAGCTCGCCGGGACAGGAAGGGGGGTCAGACATTCAGTACTTC.

This chain links TRBV6-5 with TRBJ2-6; D ambiguous. The germline V gene has CDR1 MNHEY and CDR2 SVGAGI. The V gene lost 2 bases and the J gene lost 2 bases, with 4 bases spanning the gap. The CDR3 is 14 amino acids. Written as DNA, the CDR3 is TGTGCCAGCAGTTACCAGACTGGGGCCAACGTCCTGACTTTC. This sequence encodes CASSYQTGANVLTF.

The V and J genes are TRBV7-9 and TRBJ1-4; D gene unclear. V lost 4 bases, J lost 1 base, and 10 bases lay in between. Germline V gene lookup returns CDR1 SEHNR and CDR2 FQNEAQ (reference sequence). The CDR3 spans 15 residues. CDR3 protein: CASSCRVGTNEKLFF. As DNA, the CDR3 is TGTGCCAGCAGCTGTCGGGTCGGAACTAATGAAAAACTGTTTTTT. The full variable domain, rest sourced from reference TRBV7-9 and TRBJ1-4, is DTGVSQNPRHKITKRGQNVTFRCDPISEHNRLYWYRQTLGQGPEFLTYFQNEAQLEKSRLLSDRFSAERPKGSFSTLEIQRTEQGDSAMYLCASSCRVGTNEKLFFGSGTQLSVL.

The V call is TRBV4-3, the J call TRBJ2-1; D is unresolved. Germline V gene sequence: CDR1 LGHNA, CDR2 YSLEER. The CDR3 runs to 16 residues. V lost 1 base to trimming and J lost 1 base, with 11 bases between them. The CDR3 DNA follows: TGCGCCAGCAGCCAAGTTTCCGGGTTTTCCTACAATGAGCAGTTCTTC. Translation gives CASSQVSGFSYNEQFF.

The chain links TRBV7-3 to TRBJ2-5, with 14 bases lining up with TRBD2. The CDR3 spans 16 residues. CDR1 is SGHTA and CDR2 is FQGTGA in the germline V gene. V was clipped by 5 bases and J by 5 bases; unmatched bases: 7. The CDR3 sequence is CASSPGTSGSSETQYF. Here the CDR3 DNA reads TGTGCCAGCAGCCCCGGGACTAGCGGGAGTTCCGAGACCCAGTACTTC. Combining the CDR3 with reference TRBV7-3 and TRBJ2-5 gives the whole variable domain GAGVSQTPSNKVTEKGKYVELRCDPISGHTALYWYRQSLGQGPEFLIYFQGTGAADDSGLPNDRFFAVRPEGSVSTLKIQRTERGDSAVYLCASSPGTSGSSETQYFGPGTRLLVL.

This clone occurred once. The V gene is TRBV28, the J gene TRBJ2-7; TRBD2 matches at 8 bases. Germline V gene sequence: CDR1 MDHEN, CDR2 SYDVKM. This CDR3 is built from 18 residues. After removal of 3 bases from V and 3 bases from J, the junction contained 16 bases not matched to a gene. The CDR3 bases are TGTGCCAGCAGTTTGTCTCCCGACGTTAGCGGGATGGGCTACGAGCAGTACTTC. Amino acid sequence: CASSLSPDVSGMGYEQYF.

This clone has only one observation. The V gene is TRBV12-5, the J gene TRBJ2-7; TRBD1 matches at 7 bases. V lost 2 bases, J lost 3 bases, and 13 bases stayed unmatched. The CDR3 is made up of 17 amino acids. CDR1 and CDR2 (germline): LGHNT, FRNRAP. As DNA, the CDR3 is TGTGCTAGTGGTTTGAGCCATAGTTGGACAGGTAGCTACGAGCAGTACTTC. Its protein product is CASGLSHSWTGSYEQYF.

The chain uses TRBV2 and TRBJ2-7; 7 nucleotides line up with TRBD2. CDR3 length equals 16 residues. Losses at the gene ends were 6 bases for V and 2 bases for J; bases not matched to a gene: 13. Per the germline V gene, CDR1 is SNHLY and CDR2 is FYNNEI. The CDR3 here is CASRERLAGTPYEQYF. Here the CDR3 DNA reads TGTGCCAGCAGAGAAAGGTTAGCGGGCACACCCTACGAGCAGTACTTC.

The chain uses TRBV27 and TRBJ2-1; 7 bases align to TRBD2. CDR1 MNHEY and CDR2 SMNVEV come from the germline V gene (reference sequence). This CDR3 comprises 19 residues. The V and J ends lost 6 bases and 4 bases, in that order; junction bases with no gene match: 21. The CDR3 here is CASRPKGGNGAFPYNEQFF. CDR3 nucleotides: TGTGCCAGCAGGCCCAAGGGAGGGAACGGGGCCTTCCCTTACAATGAGCAGTTCTTC.

The CDR3 DNA sequence: TGTGCCAGCAGTTTGGGGGGGACAGGGAAACCCTACGAGCAGTACTTC. It codes for CASSLGGTGKPYEQYF. This sequence joins TRBV28 and TRBJ2-7; 9 bases are shared with TRBD1. Germline CDR1 is MDHEN and CDR2 is SYDVKM. CDR3 length: 16 amino acids. With 3 bases clipped from V and 2 bases from J, the junction kept 8 bases outside the gene matches.

The CDR3: CAKPAWTETYEQYF. The CDR3 nucleotides are TGTGCCAAGCCTGCTTGGACAGAAACCTACGAGCAGTACTTC. J is TRBJ2-7 and V is TRBV6-1, with D possibly TRBD1 on 6 matching bases. The germline CDR1 and CDR2 sequences are MNHNS and SASEGT. The V end was cut by 10 bases, the J end by 2 bases, with 18 bases between. The CDR3 is 14 residues long.

This chain joins TRBV29-1 and TRBJ2-7; TRBD2 aligns across 12 bases. Germline CDR1 SQVTM, CDR2 ANQGSEA. CDR3 length equals 13 residues. V trimming: 5 bases; J trimming: 4 bases; junction bases outside the gene matches: 3. Written as DNA, the CDR3 is TGCAGCGTTCTAGCGGGAGGGAGGTACGAGCAGTACTTC. Protein product: CSVLAGGRYEQYF.

The chain has TRBV6-1 and TRBJ2-7, with TRBD2 matching over 11 bases. CDR1 and CDR2 from the germline V gene are MNHNS and SASEGT. The CDR3 is made up of 14 amino acids. V trimming: 5 bases; J trimming: 6 bases; junction bases outside the gene matches: 6. The DNA of the CDR3 is TGTGCCAGCAGTTCCCCGACTAGCGGGGCCGAGCAGTACTTC. It translates to CASSSPTSGAEQYF.

This rearrangement joins TRBV28 to TRBJ1-1; TRBD1 is a possible D gene (5 bases). Germline V gene sequence: CDR1 MDHEN, CDR2 SYDVKM. The CDR3 has 11 amino acids. V was trimmed by 5 bases and J by 6 bases, leaving 7 bases between them. DNA for the CDR3: TGTGCCAGCAGTCGGGGGGCTGAAGCTTTCTTT. Translation gives CASSRGAEAFF.

This clone was observed a handful of times. The chain has TRBV18 and TRBJ2-3; 9 nucleotides align to TRBD2. Unmatched junction bases numbered 4, after V lost 1 base and J lost 2 bases. The CDR3 covers 16 residues. The germline gives CDR1 KGHSH, CDR2 LQKENI. Here the CDR3 DNA reads TGTGCCAGCTCACCACTAGCGGGAGTTGCCACAGATACGCAGTATTTT. As protein: CASSPLAGVATDTQYF.

This CDR3 reads CASSNRETYEQYF. For the CDR3, the DNA is TGTGCCAGCAGCAACAGGGAGACCTACGAGCAGTACTTC. The chain links TRBV6-1 to TRBJ2-7; TRBD1 is a possible D gene (6 bases). The CDR3 is 13 residues long. Germline V CDR1 and CDR2: MNHNS, SASEGT. V was trimmed by 6 bases and J by 2 bases, leaving 11 bases between them.

The chain couples TRBV4-2 to TRBJ2-2; possibly TRBD1 for D (6 bases). V was clipped by 1 base and J by 3 bases, with 6 bases between them. The CDR3 runs 14 residues. Germline loops: CDR1 LGHNA, CDR2 YNFKEQ. The CDR3 sequence is CASSQGQDTGELFF. The CDR3 DNA reads as TGTGCCAGCAGCCAAGGACAGGACACCGGGGAGCTGTTTTTT.

The chain carries TRBV7-9 and TRBJ1-2; D unresolved. This CDR3 spans 13 amino acids. V lost 2 bases to trimming and J lost 5 bases, with 9 bases between them. Germline V gene lookup returns CDR1 SEHNR and CDR2 FQNEAQ (reference sequence). The CDR3 DNA follows: TGTGCCAGCAGCTTACTAAGAGAGTATGGCTACACCTTC. It is translated as CASSLLREYGYTF.